A single TCR beta chain is shown here with its context. These data originate in a study of PD-L1 blockade in urothelial cancer. Study details: Males with bladder-origin urothelial cancer made up about 85% of the 29 patients. The researchers analyzed blood 3 weeks (second dose) and 6 weeks after treatment start. Blood samples had a median of approximately 150,000 T cells, roughly 83,000 unique TCRs, and clonality 0.075 to 0.095.

CDR1 and CDR2 (germline): ENHRY, SYGVKD. V was trimmed by 10 bases and J by 5 bases, leaving 14 bases between them. This CDR3 spans 13 amino acids. TCRdb's table, derived via immunoSEQ multiplex PCR, lists solely in-frame clones and lacks some. The data hold some 84,000 clones, with roughly 80% observed a single time. The sequenced sample was PBMCs, obtained around atezolizumab (anti-PD-L1) treatment. V is TRBV10-3 and J is TRBJ2-2; D is possibly TRBD1 (5 bases). The receptor was isolated from a man aged 65-85 years with urothelial cancer. This chain's CDR3 is CATREAGTGELFF. DNA of the CDR3: TGTGCCACTCGTGAGGCAGGGACCGGGGAGCTGTTTTTT.